The 9 T cell receptor beta chains given below trace back to one sample, sequenced in a study of shared clonotypes between healthy human individuals. This table comes from immunoSEQ multiplex PCR, and its TCRdb copy is limited to in-frame clones, with some not included. Here the sample spans 800,000 to 1,200,000 clones, approximately 80% being singletons. The sample was memory CD4+ T cells from PBMCs. Subset: CD45RA-negative fraction. The receptor source for this set is a man between 18 and 29 years old in good health. Some clones in this sample may be carry-over from other donors' samples.

CDR3 DNA: TGTGCCAGCAGCGTGGACTTCTACAATGAGCAGTTCTTC. This encodes CASSVDFYNEQFF. The chain combines TRBV7-9 with TRBJ2-1; tentative D call: TRBD2 (5 bases). The V and J ends lost 5 bases and 3 bases respectively, with 8 bases between them. The CDR3 covers 13 residues. Germline-derived CDR1 and CDR2 are SEHNR and FQNEAQ (reference sequence).

This clone was counted many times. This chain uses TRBV11-2 with TRBJ1-5; weak D call: TRBD1 (5 bases). The V gene lost 3 bases and the J gene lost 0 bases, with 12 bases spanning the gap. The CDR3 consists of 16 residues. In germline, CDR1 is SGHAT, CDR2 FQNNGV. In nucleotides, the CDR3 is TGTGCCAGCAGCTTCCGGACAAATTATAGCAATCAGCCCCAGCATTTT. Translated, it gives CASSFRTNYSNQPQHF.

The gene calls are TRBV9 and TRBJ1-2, with TRBD1 matching over 9 bases. This CDR3 has 14 residues. Germline values: CDR1 SGDLS, CDR2 YYNGEE. J lost 4 bases, V lost 2 bases, and 3 bases had no gene match. The CDR3 loop is CASSVGQGVYGYTF. The CDR3 DNA reads TGTGCCAGCAGCGTGGGACAGGGTGTCTATGGCTACACCTTC.

This clone was recorded only once. Its ends do not fully match the called genes, so a read error is possible. The chain recombines TRBV28 with TRBJ2-5; 7 bases map to TRBD1. Germline values: CDR1 MDHEN, CDR2 SYDVKM. The CDR3 length is 15 residues. CDR3: CASRLTGPIQGTQYF. The CDR3 nucleotides read TGTGCCAGCAGACTGACAGGGCCGATTCAAGGGACCCAGTACTTC.

The gene calls are TRBV9 and TRBJ2-3; tentatively, D is TRBD2 (6 bases). The CDR3 runs 16 residues. Germline CDR1 reads SGDLS; CDR2 reads YYNGEE. With 0 bases removed from V and 3 bases from J, the gap between germline ends came to 14 bases. The CDR3 DNA is TGTGCCAGCAGCGTAGGGAGGGAAGGATCGACAGATACGCAGTATTTT. Its translation: CASSVGREGSTDTQYF.

The chain recombines TRBV7-8 with TRBJ1-1; 8 bases are a match to TRBD1. V gave up 2 bases and J gave up 3 bases; unmatched junction bases: 5. The CDR3 has 15 amino acids. Germline CDR1 reads SGHVS; CDR2 reads FQNEAQ. This CDR3 reads CASSLKTGGYTEAFF. CDR3 nucleotides: TGTGCCAGCAGCTTAAAAACAGGGGGGTACACTGAAGCTTTCTTT.

The chain joins TRBV5-6 to TRBJ2-1, with 13 bases identical to TRBD2. The CDR3 is made up of 15 amino acids. The junction had 5 bases not matched to a gene; V was cut back by 1 base and J by 10 bases. The germline V gene encodes CDR1 SGHDT and CDR2 YYEEEE. The CDR3 coding sequence is TGTGCCAGCAGCTTGACTAGCGGGAGGGCTCGGGAGCAGTTCTTC. As protein: CASSLTSGRAREQFF.

Of note for this clone: Different DNA sequences within this sample yield the same CDR3. This chain uses TRBV29-1 with TRBJ2-7; D uncertain. With 0 bases removed from V and 2 bases from J, the gap between germline ends came to 5 bases. The CDR3 contains 12 residues. Germline V gene lookup returns CDR1 SQVTM and CDR2 ANQGSEA. The CDR3 loop is CSVEDRTYEQYF. For the CDR3, the DNA is TGCAGCGTTGAAGACAGGACCTACGAGCAGTACTTC.

A single count supports this clone. This chain connects TRBV6-1 to TRBJ2-1; D tentatively reads TRBD1 or TRBD2 (5 bases each). V shed 7 bases and J shed 6 bases, with 16 bases lying between them. CDR1 MNHNS and CDR2 SASEGT come from the germline V gene. This CDR3 comprises 14 residues. CDR3 sequence (DNA): TGTGCCAGCACCCCGGGACGGGGACCCAATGAGCAGTTCTTC. It codes for CASTPGRGPNEQFF.